What follows describes a single TCR beta chain. This entry comes from a study of identical twins. The V end was cut by 3 bases, the J end by 3 bases, with 17 bases between. The CDR3 runs 16 residues. Per germline, CDR1 LGHNT and CDR2 FRNRAP. Only healthy Caucasians were included as donors. MiXCR, run by TCRdb on the 5' RACE reads, gives a single entry per CDR3 protein. Here the sample spans more than 1.5 million distinct CDR3 sequences, less than 35% being singletons. The sequence came from a newborn girl in good health. The sequenced sample consisted of cord blood. V and J are TRBV12-5 and TRBJ1-2, with D tentatively TRBD1 (6 bases). CDR3 sequence reads: CASGLNVGGLDYGYTF. CDR3 sequence (DNA): TGTGCTAGTGGTTTAAATGTCGGGGGGCTCGACTATGGCTACACCTTC.